A single sample is the source of the 29 T cell receptor beta chains below, sequenced in a study of early T cells in non-severe SARS-CoV-2 infection. TCRdb called the 5' RACE reads again in MiXCR, with one record for every CDR3 protein. This sample has about 85,000 distinct CDR3 sequences; roughly an eighth occur once, and the top ten carry roughly 7%. Sequences were obtained from whole blood. Receptors were obtained from an adult who was a healthcare worker with PCR-confirmed SARS-CoV-2 infection or an uninfected control (not recorded which).

This clonotype was seen more than once but under ten times. J is TRBJ1-1 and V is TRBV6-4; D gene uncertain. Germline values: CDR1 MRHNA, CDR2 SNTAGT. V lost 2 bases and J lost 1, with 17 bases in between. This CDR3 region has 17 residues. CDR3 in amino acids: CASSDLYRGDKNTEAFF. The CDR3 region has the DNA TGTGCCAGCAGTGACCTCTACCGAGGAGACAAGAACACTGAAGCTTTCTTT.

This clonotype occurred a few times. This chain joins TRBV29-1 and TRBJ2-7; 7 bases align to TRBD2. Per germline, CDR1 SQVTM and CDR2 ANQGSEA. V lost 0 bases, J lost 6 bases, and 14 bases stayed unmatched. This CDR3 contains 16 residues. CDR3 residues: CSVEEFRREPRGEQYF. As DNA, the CDR3 is TGCAGCGTTGAAGAGTTTCGGCGGGAGCCCCGAGGCGAGCAGTACTTC.

This clonotype was seen a handful of times. The CDR3 here is CASSQGWEIEAFF. Written as DNA, the CDR3 is TGCGCCAGCAGCCAAGGGTGGGAGATCGAAGCTTTCTTT. V gene TRBV4-1 combines with J gene TRBJ1-1; no firm D call. From germline, CDR1 is MGHRA and CDR2 YSYEKL. Trimming took off 1 base at V and 8 bases at J, with 11 bases between the two ends. CDR3 length equals 13 residues.

The chain recombines TRBV4-1 with TRBJ2-1; TRBD2 matches 8 bases. Per germline, CDR1 MGHRA and CDR2 YSYEKL. The CDR3 length is 15 residues. The trim removed 4 bases at V and 4 bases at J, leaving 6 bases unmatched. CDR3 residues: CASSPSGLAYNEQFF. The CDR3 region has the DNA TGCGCCAGCAGCCCGTCCGGACTAGCTTACAATGAGCAGTTCTTC.

This chain links TRBV3-1 with TRBJ2-5, with 10 bases matching TRBD2. CDR3 length: 17 amino acids. The ends lost 1 base at V and 5 bases at J; junction bases unmatched: 10. CDR1 LGHDT and CDR2 YNNKEL come from the germline V gene (reference sequence). The CDR3 coding sequence is TGTGCCAGCAGCCAAGGGAGCCTAGCGGGAGTTTTTGAGACCCAGTACTTC. Its translation: CASSQGSLAGVFETQYF.

This clonotype has more than one count but fewer than ten. This chain uses TRBV7-9 with TRBJ1-2; tentatively, D is TRBD1 (5 bases). Trimming cost V 4 bases and J 0 bases, with 18 bases left between them. This CDR3 comprises 17 residues. Per germline, CDR1 SEHNR and CDR2 FQNEAQ (reference sequence). The CDR3 DNA sequence: TGTGCCAGCAGCTCCCCTCGGCGGAGAGGGGCTAACTATGGCTACACCTTC. Protein: CASSSPRRRGANYGYTF.

This chain uses TRBV10-3 with TRBJ2-1, with D unresolved. Germline V gives CDR1 ENHRY, CDR2 SYGVKD. V was trimmed by 3 bases and J by 8 bases, leaving 5 bases between them. CDR3 length equals 11 residues. The chain's CDR3 is CAISDGYEQFF. CDR3 DNA: TGTGCCATCAGTGACGGCTATGAGCAGTTCTTC.

This chain links TRBV29-1 with TRBJ1-2; D possibly corresponds to TRBD1 (5 bases). V lost 1 base, J lost 2 bases, and 8 bases lay in between. CDR1 SQVTM and CDR2 ANQGSEA come from the germline V gene. This CDR3 is 13 amino acids long. CDR3 sequence reads: CSVEGGTNYGYTF. CDR3 nucleotides: TGCAGCGTTGAAGGAGGGACGAACTATGGCTACACCTTC.

J is TRBJ1-1 and V is TRBV7-3, with 7 positions matching TRBD1. Trimming at V came to 5 bases and at J to 4 bases, leaving 13 bases not matched to a gene. CDR3 size: 16 residues. Looked up from germline, CDR1 is SGHTA and CDR2 is FQGTGA. CDR3 nucleotides: TGTGCCAGCAGCCCTCACCGACAGGGTGCGGCCACTGAAGCTTTCTTT. Amino acid sequence: CASSPHRQGAATEAFF. Supplemented by reference TRBV7-3 and TRBJ1-1, the full variable domain reads GAGVSQTPSNKVTEKGKYVELRCDPISGHTALYWYRQSLGQGPEFLIYFQGTGAADDSGLPNDRFFAVRPEGSVSTLKIQRTERGDSAVYLCASSPHRQGAATEAFFGQGTRLTVV.

Ten or more counts support this clonotype. V is TRBV5-5 and J is TRBJ2-5; 7 positions agree with TRBD1. CDR1 and CDR2 from the germline V gene are SGHKS and YYEKEE (reference sequence). The CDR3 length is 15 residues. With V trimmed by 1 base and J by 1 base, 4 bases remained unmatched. CDR3 nucleotide sequence: TGTGCCAGCAGCTTGCTGACAGGGATCCAAGAGACCCAGTACTTC. As protein: CASSLLTGIQETQYF.

This clonotype has a handful of counts. CDR3 in amino acids: CSVGVQETQYF. The CDR3 DNA reads TGCAGCGTAGGGGTACAAGAGACCCAGTACTTC. V is TRBV29-1 and J is TRBJ2-5, with TRBD1 as a possible D gene (5 bases). Germline CDR1 is SQVTM and CDR2 is ANQGSEA. V lost 6 bases to trimming and J lost 2 bases, with 7 bases between them. The CDR3 length is 11 residues.

This clonotype was seen at least ten times. The chain has TRBV7-9 and TRBJ1-6; no firm D call. Germline CDR1 is SEHNR and CDR2 is FQNEAQ (reference sequence). The CDR3 totals 16 residues. With 2 bases removed from V and 7 bases from J, the gap between germline ends came to 15 bases. The CDR3, as DNA: TGTGCCAGCAGCTTATACAGTTCTCCACAGAATTCACCCCTCCACTTT. Its protein product is CASSLYSSPQNSPLHF.

This clonotype was seen only a few times. This chain uses TRBV5-1 with TRBJ2-3; unclear D gene. The CDR3 runs to 16 residues. V was trimmed by 7 bases and J by 4 bases, leaving 22 bases between them. Germline loops: CDR1 SGHRS, CDR2 YFSETQ. The CDR3 bases are TGCGCCAGCCGACTTCCAACCAGTTTTGGCGCAGATACGCAGTATTTT. The encoded protein is CASRLPTSFGADTQYF. Variable domain in full (rest from reference TRBV5-1 and TRBJ2-3): KAGVTQTPRYLIKTRGQQVTLSCSPISGHRSVSWYQQTPGQGLQFLFEYFSETQRNKGNFPGRFSGRQFSNSRSEMNVSTLELGDSALYLCASRLPTSFGADTQYFGPGTRLTVL.

This clonotype was counted at least ten times. The chain recombines TRBV6-5 with TRBJ2-7; 9 bases align to TRBD2. Per the germline V gene, CDR1 is MNHEY and CDR2 is SVGAGI. The J segment lost 6 bases and the V segment lost 2 bases, leaving 11 bases of the junction unmatched. This CDR3 region has 16 residues. CDR3 loop: CASSYGWAGGPPEQYF. The CDR3 DNA reads TGTGCCAGCAGTTACGGCTGGGCGGGAGGGCCCCCCGAGCAGTACTTC.

The V gene is TRBV18, the J gene TRBJ2-7; 7 bases fit TRBD1. The V gene's germline CDR1 is KGHSH and CDR2 LQKENI. The CDR3 is 16 amino acids. V shed 6 bases and J 0 bases; nucleotides not matched to a gene: 11. For the CDR3, the DNA is TGTGCCAGCTCCCAAACAGGGGCTTCCTCCTCCTACGAGCAGTACTTC. It encodes CASSQTGASSSYEQYF.

V gene TRBV6-5 combines with J gene TRBJ1-1; no clear D. This CDR3 has 14 residues. Germline values: CDR1 MNHEY, CDR2 SVGAGI. The V end lost 6 bases, the J end lost 1 base, and 12 bases lay between the germline ends. In DNA form, the CDR3 reads TGTGCCAGCAGGACGGGCCGGGAGAACACTGAAGCTTTCTTT. Residues: CASRTGRENTEAFF.

CDR3 DNA sequence: TGTGCCAGCAGCCCCGGGGGAAACGGGGAGCTGTTTTTT. Translation: CASSPGGNGELFF. The rearrangement links TRBV7-2 to TRBJ2-2; tentatively, D is TRBD2 (6 bases). Looked up from germline, CDR1 is SGHTA and CDR2 is FQGNSA. The ends were cut back, 5 bases at V and 7 bases at J, with 11 bases in the middle. This CDR3 contains 13 residues.

The chain is built from TRBV11-2 and TRBJ2-7; D might be TRBD1 or TRBD2, each matching 5 bases. V was shortened by 1 base and J by 1 base, with 17 bases between the two germline ends. The germline gives CDR1 SGHAT, CDR2 FQNNGV. This CDR3 has 17 residues. DNA of the CDR3: TGTGCCAGCAGCTTAGTCAGTAGGGGACCAGTATCCTACGAGCAGTACTTC. It encodes CASSLVSRGPVSYEQYF.

The V gene is TRBV29-1, the J gene TRBJ2-7, with a tentative D call TRBD1 (6 bases). CDR1 is SQVTM and CDR2 is ANQGSEA in the germline V gene. The CDR3 has 13 amino acids. Trimming took off 4 bases at V and 0 bases at J, with 10 bases between the two ends. DNA for the CDR3: TGCAGCGTTGGCCAGGGGAGCTCCTACGAGCAGTACTTC. Protein: CSVGQGSSYEQYF.

This clonotype was seen ten or more times. CDR3 nucleotides: TGTGCCAGCTCACCCTCCGGGACGGCGGCCTACGAGCAGTACTTC. Protein product: CASSPSGTAAYEQYF. V usage is TRBV18 and J usage is TRBJ2-7, with D tentatively TRBD1 or TRBD2 (5 bases each). CDR3 length: 15 residues. Germline V gene lookup returns CDR1 KGHSH and CDR2 LQKENI. V lost 3 bases and J 2 bases, leaving 14 bases between the germline ends.

This chain connects TRBV5-1 to TRBJ2-2, with 7 nucleotides matching TRBD2. The CDR3 spans 15 residues. J gave up 6 bases and V 0 bases, and 5 bases lay outside the gene matches. Germline values: CDR1 SGHRS, CDR2 YFSETQ. CDR3 residues: CASSLGTRGSGELFF. The CDR3 DNA reads as TGCGCCAGCAGCTTGGGGACTAGAGGGTCCGGGGAGCTGTTTTTT. Full variable domain (remainder filled in from reference TRBV5-1 and TRBJ2-2): KAGVTQTPRYLIKTRGQQVTLSCSPISGHRSVSWYQQTPGQGLQFLFEYFSETQRNKGNFPGRFSGRQFSNSRSEMNVSTLELGDSALYLCASSLGTRGSGELFFGEGSRLTVL.

The chain recombines TRBV5-1 with TRBJ1-1, with 12 bases aligning to TRBD1. The germline V gene encodes CDR1 SGHRS and CDR2 YFSETQ. V trimming: 3 bases; J trimming: 4 bases; junction bases outside the gene matches: 4. This CDR3 is built from 15 residues. CDR3 bases: TGCGCCAGCAGCTCCGGGACAGGGGGCATCACTGAAGCTTTCTTT. Amino acid sequence: CASSSGTGGITEAFF.

This rearrangement joins TRBV27 to TRBJ2-7; D might be TRBD2 (6 bases). Trimming stripped 5 bases from V and 9 bases from J, with 11 bases between. The CDR3 consists of 11 residues. The germline gives CDR1 MNHEY, CDR2 SMNVEV (reference sequence). The CDR3 protein is CASSGRGAQYF. CDR3 nucleotides: TGTGCCAGCAGTGGGCGGGGCGCGCAGTACTTC.

This chain connects TRBV6-5 to TRBJ2-3; D ambiguous. V lost 8 bases to trimming and J lost 3 bases, with 12 bases between them. Looked up from germline, CDR1 is MNHEY and CDR2 is SVGAGI. This CDR3 has 13 amino acids. For the CDR3, the DNA is TGTGCCAGCTATTATAGTTCGACAGATACGCAGTATTTT. Translation: CASYYSSTDTQYF.

The rearrangement links TRBV29-1 to TRBJ2-3, with 10 bases that match TRBD2. V shed 4 bases and J 0 bases; nucleotides not matched to a gene: 1. The CDR3 spans 14 residues. Germline assignment: CDR1 SQVTM and CDR2 ANQGSEA. The CDR3 DNA sequence: TGCAGCGTTGCGACTAGCGGGAGCACAGATACGCAGTATTTT. Encoded protein: CSVATSGSTDTQYF.

The rearrangement joins TRBV7-9 to TRBJ1-1; possibly TRBD1 for D (5 bases). Germline CDR1 SEHNR, CDR2 FQNEAQ (reference sequence). The CDR3 loop spans 17 amino acids. The germline V and J ends were trimmed by 1 base and 0 bases, with 15 bases remaining between them. Here the CDR3 DNA reads TGTGCCAGCAGCTTAGATCAAGGCAGGGCACTGAACACTGAAGCTTTCTTT. It encodes CASSLDQGRALNTEAFF.

This clonotype came up many times. The rearrangement links TRBV7-3 to TRBJ2-7, with TRBD1 matching over 8 bases. The V gene end was trimmed by 5 bases and the J gene end by 4 bases; junction bases not matched to a gene: 10. In germline, CDR1 is SGHTA, CDR2 FQGTGA. The CDR3 spans 15 residues. CDR3 DNA: TGTGCCAGCAGCCCCTCGGGACAGGTACCATACGAGCAGTACTTC. Its translation: CASSPSGQVPYEQYF. Variable domain in full (rest from reference TRBV7-3 and TRBJ2-7): GAGVSQTPSNKVTEKGKYVELRCDPISGHTALYWYRQSLGQGPEFLIYFQGTGAADDSGLPNDRFFAVRPEGSVSTLKIQRTERGDSAVYLCASSPSGQVPYEQYFGPGTRLTVT.

J is TRBJ1-1 and V is TRBV7-2; TRBD1 is a possible D gene (5 bases). The germline V gene encodes CDR1 SGHTA and CDR2 FQGNSA. Trimming pared 4 bases from V and 1 base from J, leaving 10 bases between. The CDR3 totals 14 residues. CDR3 sequence (DNA): TGTGCCAGCAGCTACTCCGGGACGAACACTGAAGCTTTCTTT. The encoded protein is CASSYSGTNTEAFF.

This clonotype occurred a few times. The V call is TRBV14, the J call TRBJ2-7; D unclear. This CDR3 has 11 residues. The V and J ends lost 3 bases and 6 bases respectively, with 6 bases between them. Germline V lookup: CDR1 SGHDN, CDR2 FVKESK. The CDR3 spells CASSQFSEQYF. The CDR3 DNA reads TGTGCCAGCAGCCAGTTCTCCGAGCAGTACTTC.